This T cell receptor beta chain came from a study of control samples from healthy donors and cancer patients. Clones were read by immunoSEQ multiplex PCR, and TCRdb kept only the in-frame ones, dropping some. The sample yields roughly 120,000 clones, roughly nine tenths seen once. Trimming took 0 bases from V and 7 from J; bases not matched to a gene: 5. The CDR3 runs to 15 residues. In germline, CDR1 is LNHNV, CDR2 YYDKDF (reference sequence). In its sample, this clone was seen a few times. V usage is TRBV15 and J usage is TRBJ1-4; 7 bases fit TRBD1. This TCR derives from a woman between 50 and 59 years old with colorectal cancer. Input material: PBMCs. CDR3 loop: CATSRDPNRGEKLFF. The CDR3 DNA reads TGTGCCACCAGCAGAGATCCGAACAGGGGTGAAAAACTGTTTTTT.